Listed below are T cell receptor beta chains from one sample, sequenced in a study of graft-versus-host responses after intestinal transplantation. Method: immunoSEQ multiplex PCR; TCRdb's copy keeps in-frame clones and lacks some. The top ten hold 0.95% of the sample, which has approximately 94,000 clones, roughly 84% seen once. These receptors are not linked to any known antigen. Sequenced here: unstimulated CD4+ T cells sorted from spleen or lymph node cells, sampled before transplant. The receptors were gathered from a human donor who was the organ donor for an intestinal transplant. Both conserved end residues are part of each CDR3. Each record gives: D gene, V gene, J gene, clone size, CDR3 length, CDR3 protein, CDR3 DNA. The D gene is left open where the match is weak. The size of a clone is reported for some rows only, either as once, few or many, or as a class for expanded clones.

.	TRBV2	TRBJ2-7	.	15	CASSLDRQISYEQYF	TGTGCCAGCAGCCTCGACAGACAAATCTCCTACGAGCAGTACTTC
TRBD2	TRBV19	TRBJ2-7	.	14	CATNPGGFSYEQYF	TGTGCCACCAACCCGGGGGGGTTTTCCTACGAGCAGTACTTC
.	TRBV19	TRBJ1-1	once	15	CASSILFTRDTEAFF	TGTGCCAGTAGTATCCTTTTCACAAGGGACACTGAAGCTTTCTTT
.	TRBV2	TRBJ1-1	.	13	CASSSQGNTEAFF	TGTGCCAGCTCCTCCCAGGGGAACACTGAAGCTTTCTTT
TRBD2	TRBV4-1	TRBJ2-5	.	15	CASSILAGARETQYF	TGCGCCAGCAGCATTTTGGCGGGAGCGAGAGAGACCCAGTACTTC
.	TRBV19	TRBJ1-6	.	17	CASRTLIGTVSGSPLHF	TGTGCCAGTAGGACCCTCATCGGGACGGTGAGCGGGTCACCCCTCCACTTT
TRBD1	TRBV18	TRBJ2-2	.	16	CASSPPGQGPTGELFF	TGTGCCAGCTCACCACCGGGACAGGGCCCTACCGGGGAGCTGTTTTTT
.	TRBV6-6	TRBJ2-7	.	12	CASSYGPYEQYF	TGTGCCAGCAGTTACGGGCCTTACGAGCAGTACTTC
.	TRBV7-9	TRBJ2-3	.	17	CASSLGAKKDYTDTQYF	TGTGCCAGCAGCTTAGGGGCTAAAAAAGACTACACAGATACGCAGTATTTT
.	TRBV29-1	TRBJ2-2	.	18	CSVSLALGGQLNTGELFF	TGCAGCGTTAGCTTAGCCCTGGGGGGACAGCTTAACACCGGGGAGCTGTTTTTT
.	TRBV5-1	TRBJ1-1	.	15	CASSLVSQGGTEAFF	TGCGCCAGCAGCTTGGTTTCTCAGGGTGGAACTGAAGCTTTCTTT
.	TRBV6-5	TRBJ1-3	.	14	CASSSRTSGNTIYF	TGTGCCAGCAGTTCCAGGACCTCTGGAAACACCATATATTTT
TRBD1	TRBV30	TRBJ2-1	.	16	CAWSGFRQGSYNEQFF	TGTGCCTGGAGCGGGTTTCGACAGGGCTCCTACAATGAGCAGTTCTTC
TRBD1	TRBV6-8	TRBJ1-4	.	13	CATRGTGEEKLFF	TGTGCCACCAGAGGGACAGGGGAGGAAAAACTGTTTTTT
.	TRBV5-4	TRBJ1-1	.	14	CASSPDVGRTEAFF	TGTGCCAGCAGTCCCGATGTTGGGCGAACTGAAGCTTTCTTT
TRBD1	TRBV7-9	TRBJ1-6	.	17	CASSLGEGQGWFQPLHF	TGTGCCAGCAGCTTAGGGGAAGGACAGGGGTGGTTTCAACCCCTCCACTTT
.	TRBV7-3	TRBJ2-2	.	17	CASSLTLGTMGPGELFF	TGTGCCAGCAGCTTAACGTTGGGGACGATGGGACCCGGGGAGCTGTTTTTT
.	TRBV11-3	TRBJ2-3	.	14	CASSSPGETDTQYF	TGTGCCAGCAGCTCCCCAGGGGAAACAGATACGCAGTATTTT
.	TRBV11-3	TRBJ2-2	.	14	CASSPGGGTGELFF	TGTGCCAGCAGCCCAGGGGGAGGCACCGGGGAGCTGTTTTTT
.	TRBV18	TRBJ1-1	.	14	CASSPRAVNTEAFF	TGTGCCAGCTCACCACGGGCCGTGAACACTGAAGCTTTCTTT
.	TRBV9	TRBJ1-1	.	13	CASSVATNTEAFF	TGTGCCAGCAGCGTAGCGACGAACACTGAAGCTTTCTTT
.	TRBV5-5	TRBJ2-7	.	14	CASSLNAISYEQYF	TGTGCCAGCAGCTTAAACGCGATCTCCTACGAGCAGTACTTC
.	TRBV10-2	TRBJ1-6	.	17	CASAPRVGTIGNSPLHF	TGCGCCAGCGCACCCCGGGTAGGGACAATCGGAAACTCACCCCTCCACTTT